These T cell receptor beta chains were read from a single sample in a study of graft-versus-host responses after intestinal transplantation. What these receptors recognize is not known. Sequenced by immunoSEQ multiplex PCR; TCRdb stores in-frame clones only, minus some. The table records tens of thousands of clones, roughly nine tenths of them present only once. Sequencing used unstimulated CD4+ T cells sorted from spleen or lymph node cells, obtained before intestinal transplant. These receptors all stem from a human donor who received an intestinal transplant. CDR3s include the opening cysteine and the closing phenylalanine or tryptophan. A D gene is named only where the DNA matches it firmly. Clone size appears in some rows only: once, few, many, or a class for an expanded clone.

D: TRBD1
size: -
V: TRBV5-6
J: TRBJ1-5
CDR3: CASSVGQGVNQPQHF
DNA: TGTGCCAGCAGCGTCGGACAGGGTGTCAATCAGCCCCAGCATTTT

D: TRBD2
size: -
V: TRBV5-1
J: TRBJ2-5
CDR3: CASSPRTSGGETQYF
DNA: TGCGCCAGCAGCCCCCGGACTAGCGGGGGTGAGACCCAGTACTTC

D: TRBD2
size: -
V: TRBV7-9
J: TRBJ2-7
CDR3: CASSTLAGSYEQYF
DNA: TGTGCCAGCAGCACCTTAGCGGGCTCCTACGAGCAGTACTTC

D: -
size: -
V: TRBV18
J: TRBJ1-1
CDR3: CASSISGDTEAFF
DNA: TGTGCCAGCTCAATCTCAGGGGACACTGAAGCTTTCTTT

D: TRBD1
size: -
V: TRBV29-1
J: TRBJ2-1
CDR3: CSVGVGTAYNEQFF
DNA: TGCAGCGTTGGAGTAGGGACAGCATACAATGAGCAGTTCTTC

D: -
size: -
V: TRBV7-9
J: TRBJ1-4
CDR3: CASSPTGLGSEKLFF
DNA: TGTGCCAGCAGCCCAACAGGGTTGGGGAGTGAAAAACTGTTTTTT

D: TRBD1
size: -
V: TRBV19
J: TRBJ1-5
CDR3: CASRGQGNSNQPQHF
DNA: TGTGCCAGTAGGGGACAGGGAAATAGCAATCAGCCCCAGCATTTT

D: TRBD2
size: -
V: TRBV7-3
J: TRBJ2-3
CDR3: CASSLSGGTDTQYF
DNA: TGTGCCAGCAGCCTTAGCGGGGGCACAGATACGCAGTATTTT

D: -
size: -
V: TRBV7-3
J: TRBJ1-1
CDR3: CASSLGGAAHDEAFF
DNA: TGTGCCAGCAGCTTAGGTGGGGCAGCTCACGATGAAGCTTTCTTT

D: TRBD2
size: -
V: TRBV27
J: TRBJ2-1
CDR3: CASAGAGGPYNEQFF
DNA: TGTGCCAGCGCCGGCGCGGGGGGTCCTTACAATGAGCAGTTCTTC

D: TRBD1
size: -
V: TRBV9
J: TRBJ2-7
CDR3: CASSRDSWSYEQYF
DNA: TGTGCCAGCAGCCGGGACAGTTGGTCCTACGAGCAGTACTTC

D: TRBD2
size: -
V: TRBV11-2
J: TRBJ2-1
CDR3: CASSLALGTIYNEQFF
DNA: TGTGCCAGCAGCTTAGCTTTAGGGACTATTTACAATGAGCAGTTCTTC

D: -
size: -
V: TRBV7-9
J: TRBJ1-3
CDR3: CASSSPKKLISGNTIYF
DNA: TGTGCCAGCAGCTCCCCGAAAAAGCTCATCTCTGGAAACACCATATATTTT

D: -
size: once
V: TRBV5-5
J: TRBJ1-4
CDR3: CASSPYPGVGTNEKLFF
DNA: TGTGCCAGCAGCCCCTACCCGGGGGTCGGGACTAATGAAAAACTGTTTTTT

D: TRBD1
size: few
V: TRBV4-2
J: TRBJ2-7
CDR3: CASSQEQGTQYF
DNA: TGTGCCAGCAGCCAGGAACAGGGGACGCAGTACTTC

D: TRBD1
size: few
V: TRBV7-9
J: TRBJ1-1
CDR3: CASSLGQGEAFF
DNA: TGTGCCAGCAGCTTAGGACAGGGGGAAGCTTTCTTT